This T cell receptor beta chain came from a study of radiotherapy plus CTLA-4 blockade in lung cancer. Assay used: immunoSEQ multiplex PCR; TCRdb lists only in-frame clones, some missing. The profile covers about 98,000 clones, with more than 75% appearing a single time and roughly 3.5% taken by the ten largest. Per the germline V gene, CDR1 is GTSNPN and CDR2 is SVGIG (reference sequence). The V gene lost 8 bases and the J gene lost 3 bases, with 25 bases spanning the gap. The CDR3 runs 16 residues. This specimen was peripheral blood, taken from a patient treated with radiotherapy plus ipilimumab. V and J are TRBV30 and TRBJ2-5, with D tentatively TRBD1 (6 bases). The sequence was collected from a human donor with non-small cell lung cancer who had a partial response to radiotherapy plus ipilimumab. CDR3 region: CATVGGLGDTEETQYF. The CDR3 DNA reads as TGTGCCACCGTTGGAGGTTTAGGGGACACCGAAGAGACCCAGTACTTC.